Listed here is a single T cell receptor beta chain. Treatment of the sample: oral pan-JAK inhibitor, 5-10 mg twice daily. Obtained from alopecia areata patients were lesional scalp punch biopsies along with peripheral blood. This sample is drawn from a study of CD8+ T cells in alopecia areata. Study-wide background: A 6-month period off drug followed tofacitinib, which lasted 6 to 18 months.

The sequencing template was cDNA reverse transcribed from extracted RNA. Only in-frame clones appear in the TCRdb table, and some are missing; sequencing was by immunoSEQ multiplex PCR. The sample gives under 20,000 clones, 50% to 75% of which show up once; under 8.5% is in the top ten. Trimming removed 0 bases from V and 7 bases from J; junction bases left unmatched: 3. The CDR3 is made up of 14 amino acids. Per germline, CDR1 SGHRS and CDR2 YFSETQ. Here the sequenced sample was skin, taken at week 4, from a patient treated with tofacitinib. This TCR was recovered from a human donor with alopecia areata. The chain uses TRBV5-1 and TRBJ2-1; 8 bases are a match to TRBD1. CDR3 in DNA: TGCGCCAGCAGCTTGGTGGGACAGGTGAATGAGCAGTTCTTC. It encodes CASSLVGQVNEQFF. Using reference TRBV5-1 and TRBJ2-1 for the parts outside the CDR3, the full variable domain is KAGVTQTPRYLIKTRGQQVTLSCSPISGHRSVSWYQQTPGQGLQFLFEYFSETQRNKGNFPGRFSGRQFSNSRSEMNVSTLELGDSALYLCASSLVGQVNEQFFGPGTRLTVL.